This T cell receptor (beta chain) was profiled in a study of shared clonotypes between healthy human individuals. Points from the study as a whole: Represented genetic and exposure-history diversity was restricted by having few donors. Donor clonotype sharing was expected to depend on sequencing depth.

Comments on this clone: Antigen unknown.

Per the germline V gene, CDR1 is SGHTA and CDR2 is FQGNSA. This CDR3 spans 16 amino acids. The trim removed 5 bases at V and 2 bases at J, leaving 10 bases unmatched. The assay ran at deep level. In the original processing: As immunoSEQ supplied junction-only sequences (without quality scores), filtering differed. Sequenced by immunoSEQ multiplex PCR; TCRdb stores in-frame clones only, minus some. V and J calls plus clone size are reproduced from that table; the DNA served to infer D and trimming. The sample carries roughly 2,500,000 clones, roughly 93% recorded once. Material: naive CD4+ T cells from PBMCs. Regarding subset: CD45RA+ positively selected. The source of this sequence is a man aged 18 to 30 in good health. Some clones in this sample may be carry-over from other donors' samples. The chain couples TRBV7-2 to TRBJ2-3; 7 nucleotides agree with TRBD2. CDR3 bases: TGTGCCAGCAGCCAGGCGGGAGTTTCTTTCACAGATACGCAGTATTTT. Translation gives CASSQAGVSFTDTQYF. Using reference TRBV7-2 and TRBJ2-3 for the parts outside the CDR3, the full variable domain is GAGVSQSPSNKVTEKGKDVELRCDPISGHTALYWYRQSLGQGLEFLIYFQGNSAPDKSGLPSDRFSAERTGGSVSTLTIQRTQQEDSAVYLCASSQAGVSFTDTQYFGPGTRLTVL.